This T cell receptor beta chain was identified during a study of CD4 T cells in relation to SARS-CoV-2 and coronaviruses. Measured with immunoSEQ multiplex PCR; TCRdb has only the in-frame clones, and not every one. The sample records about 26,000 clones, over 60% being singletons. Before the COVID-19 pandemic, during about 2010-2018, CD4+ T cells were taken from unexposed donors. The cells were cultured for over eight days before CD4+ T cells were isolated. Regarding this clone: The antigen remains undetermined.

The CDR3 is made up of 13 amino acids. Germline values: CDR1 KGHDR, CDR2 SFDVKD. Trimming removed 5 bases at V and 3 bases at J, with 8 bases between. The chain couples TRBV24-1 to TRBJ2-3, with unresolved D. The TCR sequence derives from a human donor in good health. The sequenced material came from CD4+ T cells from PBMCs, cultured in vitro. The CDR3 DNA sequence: TGTGCCACCAGTGTGGGATCTACAGATACGCAGTATTTT. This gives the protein CATSVGSTDTQYF.